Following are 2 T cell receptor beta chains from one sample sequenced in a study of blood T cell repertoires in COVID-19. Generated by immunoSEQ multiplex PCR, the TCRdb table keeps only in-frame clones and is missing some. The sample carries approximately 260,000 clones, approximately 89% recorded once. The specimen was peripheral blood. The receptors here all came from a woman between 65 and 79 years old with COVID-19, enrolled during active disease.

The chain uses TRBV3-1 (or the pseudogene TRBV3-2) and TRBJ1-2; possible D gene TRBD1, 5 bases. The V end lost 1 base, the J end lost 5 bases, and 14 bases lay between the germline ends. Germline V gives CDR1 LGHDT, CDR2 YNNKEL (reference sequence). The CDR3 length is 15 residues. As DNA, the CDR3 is TGTGCCAGCAGCCAAGGCCCAGGGACTTATTATGGCTACACCTTC. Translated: CASSQGPGTYYGYTF.

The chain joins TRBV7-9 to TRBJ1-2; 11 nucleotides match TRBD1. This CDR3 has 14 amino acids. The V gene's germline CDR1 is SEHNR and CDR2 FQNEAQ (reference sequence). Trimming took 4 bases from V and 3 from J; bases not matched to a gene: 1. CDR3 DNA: TGTGCCAGCAGCTGGGACAGGGGGGACTATGGCTACACCTTC. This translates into CASSWDRGDYGYTF.